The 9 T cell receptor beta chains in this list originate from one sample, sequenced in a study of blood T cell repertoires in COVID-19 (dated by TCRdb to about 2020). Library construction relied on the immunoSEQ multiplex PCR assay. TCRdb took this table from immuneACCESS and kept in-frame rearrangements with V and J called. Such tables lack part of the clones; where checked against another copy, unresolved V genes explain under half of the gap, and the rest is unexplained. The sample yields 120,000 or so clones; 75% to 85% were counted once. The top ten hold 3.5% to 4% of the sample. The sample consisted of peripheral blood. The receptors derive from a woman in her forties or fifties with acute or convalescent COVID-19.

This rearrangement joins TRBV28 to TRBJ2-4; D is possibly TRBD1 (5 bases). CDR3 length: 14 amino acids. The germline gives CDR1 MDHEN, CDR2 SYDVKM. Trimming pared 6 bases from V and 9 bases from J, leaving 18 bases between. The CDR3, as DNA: TGTGCCAGCAGCCGGCAGGGCGCACCAGGCATTCAGTACTTC. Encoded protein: CASSRQGAPGIQYF.

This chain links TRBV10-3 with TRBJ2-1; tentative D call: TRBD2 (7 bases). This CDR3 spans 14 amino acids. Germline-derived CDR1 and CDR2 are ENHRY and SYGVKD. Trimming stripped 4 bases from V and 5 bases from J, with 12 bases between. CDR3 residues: CAISVAGANNEQFF. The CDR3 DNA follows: TGTGCCATCAGTGTGGCGGGGGCCAACAATGAGCAGTTCTTC.

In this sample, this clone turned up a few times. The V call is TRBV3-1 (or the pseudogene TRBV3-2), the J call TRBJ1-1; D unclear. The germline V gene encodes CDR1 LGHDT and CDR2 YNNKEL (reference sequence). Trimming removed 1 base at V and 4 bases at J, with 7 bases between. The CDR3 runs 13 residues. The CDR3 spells CASSQVPSTEAFF. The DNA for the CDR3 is TGTGCCAGCAGCCAAGTCCCGAGCACTGAAGCTTTCTTT.

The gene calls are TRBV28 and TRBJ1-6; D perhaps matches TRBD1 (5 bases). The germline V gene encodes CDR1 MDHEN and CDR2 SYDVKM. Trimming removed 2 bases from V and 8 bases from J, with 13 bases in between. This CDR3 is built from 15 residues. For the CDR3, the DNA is TGTGCCAGCAGTTTAACCGGGGGTATTTATTCACCCCTCCACTTT. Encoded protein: CASSLTGGIYSPLHF. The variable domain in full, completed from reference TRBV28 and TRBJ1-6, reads DVKVTQSSRYLVKRTGEKVFLECVQDMDHENMFWYRQDPGLGLRLIYFSYDVKMKEKGDIPEGYSVSREKKERFSLILESASTNQTSMYLCASSLTGGIYSPLHFGNGTRLTVT.

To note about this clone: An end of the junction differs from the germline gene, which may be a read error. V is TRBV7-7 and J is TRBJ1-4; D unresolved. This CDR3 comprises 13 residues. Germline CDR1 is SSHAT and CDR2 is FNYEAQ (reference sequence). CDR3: CASSLEEGGRLFF. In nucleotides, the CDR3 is TGTGCTAGCAGCTTAGAGGAGGGCGGGCGACTGTTTTTT.

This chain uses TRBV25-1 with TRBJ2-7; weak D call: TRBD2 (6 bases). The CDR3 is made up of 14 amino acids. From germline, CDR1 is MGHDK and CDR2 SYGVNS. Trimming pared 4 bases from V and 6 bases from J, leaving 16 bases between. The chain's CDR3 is CASSVDGSSLEQYF. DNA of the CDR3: TGTGCCAGCAGTGTAGACGGGAGTTCGCTCGAGCAGTACTTC.

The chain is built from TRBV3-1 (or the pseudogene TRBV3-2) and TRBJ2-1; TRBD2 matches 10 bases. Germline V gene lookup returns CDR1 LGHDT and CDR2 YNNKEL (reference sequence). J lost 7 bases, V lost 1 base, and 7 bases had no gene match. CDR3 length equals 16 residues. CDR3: CASSQVSSGGGNEQFF. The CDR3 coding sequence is TGTGCCAGCAGCCAAGTGTCCAGCGGGGGGGGGAATGAGCAGTTCTTC.

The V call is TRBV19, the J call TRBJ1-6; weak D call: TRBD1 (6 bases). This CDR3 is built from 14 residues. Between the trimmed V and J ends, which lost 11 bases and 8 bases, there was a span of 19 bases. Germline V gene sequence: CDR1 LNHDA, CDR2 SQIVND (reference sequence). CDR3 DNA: TGTGCCGGGGGCCCGGGGCGAGTTGATTCACCCCTCCACTTT. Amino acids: CAGGPGRVDSPLHF.

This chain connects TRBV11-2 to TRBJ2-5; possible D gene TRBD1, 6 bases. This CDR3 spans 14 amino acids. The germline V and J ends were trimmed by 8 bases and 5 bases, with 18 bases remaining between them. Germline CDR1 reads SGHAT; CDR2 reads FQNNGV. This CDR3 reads CASRPLTGSETQYF. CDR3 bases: TGTGCCAGCCGACCTCTTACAGGGTCTGAGACCCAGTACTTC. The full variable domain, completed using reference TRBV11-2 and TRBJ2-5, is EAGVAQSPRYKIIEKRQSVAFWCNPISGHATLYWYQQILGQGPKLLIQFQNNGVVDDSQLPKDRFSAERLKGVDSTLKIQPAKLEDSAVYLCASRPLTGSETQYFGPGTRLLVL.